The sequence of this TCR beta chain was determined in a study of PD-1 blockade in classical Hodgkin lymphoma. Findings and caveats of the study: Possibly reflecting disease activity or prior therapy, repertoire differences have causes that remain undefined. Unlike CD8+ TCR diversity, which did not rise significantly by C4D1, CD4+ TCR diversity did. Those starting nivolumab under 1 year post-ASCT were excluded. Whoever responded completely had baseline diversity much like that seen in newly diagnosed patients.

In every patient, relapse followed autologous stem cell transplantation, while exposure to brentuximab vedotin differed. On this clone itself: The antigen is unknown.

Data came from immunoSEQ multiplex PCR; TCRdb stores just in-frame clones and leaves some out. The sample lists more than 90,000 clones, 80% to 90% seen once, with 6.5% to 7.5% in the top ten. Germline CDR1 SQVTM, CDR2 ANQGSEA. Trimming removed 1 base from V and 7 bases from J, with 25 bases in between. The CDR3 runs 17 residues. This TCR derives from a human donor with classical Hodgkin lymphoma. Sequenced here: peripheral blood mononuclear cells (PBMCs), sampled before the second cycle of nivolumab. The rearrangement uses TRBV29-1 and TRBJ2-5, with a tentative D call TRBD1 (6 bases). CDR3 in amino acids: CSVEAPTGPHQGMTQYF. Written as DNA, the CDR3 is TGCAGCGTTGAAGCCCCAACGGGACCCCATCAGGGGATGACCCAGTACTTC. Filled out from reference TRBV29-1 and TRBJ2-5, the complete variable domain reads SAVISQKPSRDICQRGTSLTIQCQVDSQVTMMFWYRQQPGQSLTLIATANQGSEATYESGFVIDKFPISRPNLTFSTLTVSNMSPEDSSIYLCSVEAPTGPHQGMTQYFGPGTRLLVL.